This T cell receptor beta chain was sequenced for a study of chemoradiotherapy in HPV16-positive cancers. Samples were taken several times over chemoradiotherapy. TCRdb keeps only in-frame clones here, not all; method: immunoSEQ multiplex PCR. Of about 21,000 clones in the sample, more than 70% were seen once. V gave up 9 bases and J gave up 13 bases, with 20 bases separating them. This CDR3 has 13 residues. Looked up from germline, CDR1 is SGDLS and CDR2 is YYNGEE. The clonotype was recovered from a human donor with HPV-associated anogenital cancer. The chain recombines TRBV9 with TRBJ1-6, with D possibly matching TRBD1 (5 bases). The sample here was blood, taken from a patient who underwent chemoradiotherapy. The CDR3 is CANGDSTGPPLHF. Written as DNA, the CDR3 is TGTGCCAACGGGGACTCGACCGGGCCCCCCCTCCACTTT.